The text below deals with one T cell receptor (beta chain). The antigen it binds to is not known. The input lacks base qualities; no much larger clone sits a single base away. V lost 0 bases and J lost 2 bases; the stretch between them is 8 bases long. CDR1 and CDR2 are read off the germline V gene (reference sequence) as SEHNR and FQNEAQ. Counted from cysteine to phenylalanine, this CDR3 has 14 amino acids. Left in the record is the CDR3 DNA by itself, 42 bases read in frame from the first base. TCRbeta CDR3 regions were sequenced with the immunoSEQ Assay. After extraction, genomic DNA underwent amplification by bias-controlled multiplex PCR, followed by high-throughput sequencing. Regarding the original processing steps: Collapsing and filtering of sequences were performed to quantify the absolute abundance of each unique TCRbeta CDR3 region. T cell fraction was estimated by normalization of TCRbeta template counts to usable DNA, with usable DNA being measured through amplification of reference genes present in all nucleated cells. Repertoire TCRs were annotated as SARS-CoV-2-specific when V gene, CDR3 amino acid sequence and J gene were exactly matched to a known reactive TCR set. The reference SARS-CoV-2 TCR set was obtained from MIRA and was filtered for enrichment in COVID-19-positive ImmuneCODE repertoires, whereby public or cross-reactive TCRs were removed. Drawing on the MIRA antigens, annotated TCRs were analysed further at the level of specific ORF or position within ORF. Depth was the summed frequency of annotated unique rearrangements, while breadth was defined as annotated unique rearrangements over total unique productive rearrangements. Group comparisons of TCR breadth used two-sided Wilcoxon rank-sum tests. Drawn from immuneACCESS, this table holds only the in-frame rearrangements with V and J called that TCRdb kept. Clones are partly lost; checked studies trace under half to an unresolved V gene and leave the rest unexplained. The DNA was the basis for D and trimming; V, J and clone size are from that table. Recorded for this sample are hundreds of thousands of clones; 88% of them occurred a single time. In total, the top ten clones hold approximately 5.9% of the sample.

The data derive from a study of Ad26.COV2.S vaccination and SARS-CoV-2 variants (dated by TCRdb to the early 2020s). About the investigation overall: Vaccine-arm donors were drawn from COV1001, a multicentre, randomized, double-blind, placebo-controlled phase I-IIa trial of Ad26.COV2.S in healthy adults. Participants in the trial were split at random into five groups of five each, receiving low-dose or high-dose Ad26.COV2.S once or twice, or else placebo on both occasions. Ad26.COV2.S was given intramuscularly at 5x10^10 or 1x10^11 viral particles, as a single shot or as two shots 56 days apart. Blinding of investigators to trial group allocation was maintained during experiments and outcome assessment. TCRbeta repertoire sequencing served as the tool for gauging how specific and how broad the SARS-CoV-2-reactive T cell receptors were following Ad26.COV2.S vaccination. A total of approximately 30 samples were included in the TCR-sequenced set, comprising around 19 Ad26.COV2.S vaccine recipients, 5 placebo recipients and 8 SARS-CoV-2 convalescent individuals. Overall study results and their limits: The authors noted that the TCR breadth and depth analyses may have underestimated total T cell responses. After vaccination, substantial breadth of spike-specific CD8+ and CD4+ T cell responses was reported. Compared with placebo recipients, Ad26.COV2.S recipients showed higher spike-specific TCR breadth (P = 0.0014). Comparing responses between vaccine doses or regimens was not something the study was powered to do. Non-spike TCR breadth was comparable between vaccine and placebo recipients, consistent with the vaccine containing only spike.

Explained via the paper, the treatment or condition label denotes: roughly 19 received Ad26.COV2.S at low or high dose, single or two shots; 5 received placebo; per-sample allocation not given. Repertoires of vaccine and placebo recipients were sequenced from samples taken on day 63 after the first injection. In Cohort 1b, about two dozen adults aged 18-55 years were enrolled at a single site in Boston, USA, between 29 July and 7 August 2020. As a vaccine, Ad26.COV2.S was a replication-incompetent adenovirus type 26 vector that expressed a prefusion-stabilized SARS-CoV-2 spike protein derived from the original Wuhan strain.

The sequence links TRBV7-9 to TRBJ2-7, and perhaps TRBD1 as D gene, on 6 matching bases. The clonotype originates from a person between 18 and 65 years old who received the Ad26.COV2.S COVID-19 vaccine or a placebo. The specimen was peripheral blood, collected in a trial of Ad26.COV2.S vaccine versus placebo. In nucleotides, the sequence is TGTGCCAGCAGCTTAGCCACAGGGACCTACGAGCAGTACTTC. Its translation is CASSLATGTYEQYF.